Below are 12 T cell receptor beta chains sequenced from a single sample in a study of blood T cell repertoires in COVID-19. TCRdb keeps only in-frame clones here, not all; method: immunoSEQ multiplex PCR. Here the sample spans roughly 440,000 clones, around 89% being singletons. The source material was peripheral blood. Receptors originate from a woman in her forties or fifties with COVID-19, enrolled during active disease.

This sequence joins TRBV5-3 and TRBJ1-3; a weak D match, TRBD1 (5 bases). TRBV5-3 falls under the ORF class, with uncertain function. Trimming removed 4 bases from V and 4 bases from J, with 12 bases in between. The CDR3 consists of 14 residues. CDR3 DNA: TGTGCCAGAAGCCCCGACAGATCAGGAAACACCATATATTTT. This sequence encodes CARSPDRSGNTIYF.

DNA for the CDR3: TGTGCCTGGAGTGTAGGTGGGACAGTTGAAGCTTTCTTT. This codes for CAWSVGGTVEAFF. This sequence joins TRBV30 and TRBJ1-1; 7 bases are shared with TRBD1. This CDR3 is 13 amino acids long. Germline CDR1 GTSNPN, CDR2 SVGIG (reference sequence). Germline trimming cut 0 bases from V and 7 bases from J; bases unmatched to any gene: 5.

Remarks on this clone: Other DNA sequences within the sample encode an identical CDR3. The chain recombines TRBV20-1 with TRBJ2-5; no firm D call. From germline, CDR1 is DFQATT and CDR2 SNEGSKA (reference sequence). Trimming took off 6 bases at V and 5 bases at J, with 10 bases between the two ends. The CDR3 is 11 amino acids. The CDR3 here is CSASLEETQYF. In DNA, the CDR3 is TGCAGTGCGTCCCTGGAGGAGACCCAGTACTTC.

The genes are TRBV7-6 and TRBJ2-1; a weak D match, TRBD2 (5 bases). The CDR3 has 14 residues. The V and J ends lost 3 bases and 5 bases respectively, with 11 bases between them. The germline V gene encodes CDR1 SGHVS and CDR2 FNYEAQ. The CDR3 nucleotides are TGTGCCAGCAGCTTCGGAGCCGGGGACAATGAGCAGTTCTTC. It specifies CASSFGAGDNEQFF.

The CDR3 DNA reads as TGTGCCAGCAGCTCTCCTAGCGGGGAGCAGTTCTTC. Translation: CASSSPSGEQFF. The chain combines TRBV7-2 with TRBJ2-1; 8 nucleotides align to TRBD2. The CDR3 is 12 amino acids. V gave up 4 bases and J gave up 10 bases; unmatched junction bases: 3. Germline V gene sequence: CDR1 SGHTA, CDR2 FQGNSA.

A single count supports this clone. The chain is built from TRBV12-3 or TRBV12-4 and TRBJ1-6, with unresolved D. Trimming took off 4 bases at V and 8 bases at J, with 9 bases between the two ends. The CDR3 length is 13 residues. CDR3 protein: CASSSGEDSPLHF. CDR3 coding DNA: TGTGCCAGCAGTTCCGGGGAGGATTCACCCCTCCACTTT.

Turning to this clone: The same CDR3 is also encoded by other DNA sequences in this sample. This rearrangement joins TRBV30 to TRBJ2-2; D is unresolved. The CDR3 consists of 13 residues. Trimming removed 0 bases at V and 4 bases at J, with 6 bases between. Germline CDR1 is GTSNPN and CDR2 is SVGIG (reference sequence). Here the CDR3 reads CAWSVRVTGELFF. Here the CDR3 DNA reads TGTGCCTGGAGTGTACGGGTCACCGGGGAGCTGTTTTTT.

This clone is a singleton in its sample. This chain joins TRBV6-5 and TRBJ2-3, with D hard to call. V was cut by 2 bases and J by 6 bases, with 15 bases left in between. The CDR3 extends over 15 amino acids. CDR1 and CDR2 (germline): MNHEY, SVGAGI. The CDR3 sequence is CASSYKRPTEDTQYF. CDR3 in DNA: TGTGCCAGCAGTTACAAGCGACCCACGGAGGATACGCAGTATTTT.

This clone turned up a few times. The chain recombines TRBV2 with TRBJ2-7, with D tentatively TRBD1 (6 bases). V gave up 10 bases and J gave up 6 bases, with 13 bases separating them. Germline-derived CDR1 and CDR2 are SNHLY and FYNNEI. The CDR3 runs 11 residues. The CDR3 sequence is CAKTGGGEQYF. CDR3 DNA: TGTGCCAAGACAGGCGGAGGCGAGCAGTACTTC.

The chain carries TRBV6-6 and TRBJ2-1; D is perhaps TRBD2 (6 bases). The germline V and J ends were trimmed by 5 bases and 4 bases, with 21 bases remaining between them. The CDR3 is 17 residues long. Germline V gene lookup returns CDR1 MNHNY and CDR2 SVGAGI (reference sequence). CDR3 region: CASSRFTRAGSYNEQFF. The CDR3 nucleotides are TGTGCCAGCAGTCGATTTACTCGGGCGGGGAGTTACAATGAGCAGTTCTTC.

The chain recombines TRBV4-1 with TRBJ1-1; unclear D gene. Trimming pared 0 bases from V and 4 bases from J, leaving 15 bases between. The germline V gene has CDR1 MGHRA and CDR2 YSYEKL. The CDR3 has 16 amino acids. The DNA of the CDR3 is TGCGCCAGCAGCCAAGATTTAGGTCGTTCGGGCACTGAAGCTTTCTTT. Encoded protein: CASSQDLGRSGTEAFF.

CDR3 loop: CASSRGQAYGYTF. The CDR3, as DNA: TGTGCCAGCTCCCGGGGACAGGCTTATGGCTACACCTTC. The rearrangement links TRBV27 to TRBJ1-2; 8 bases line up with TRBD1. The CDR3 contains 13 residues. V was pared by 8 bases and J by 5 bases, with 7 bases of the junction left unmatched. Germline values: CDR1 MNHEY, CDR2 SMNVEV (reference sequence).